A selection of T cell receptor beta chains follows, all from one sample in a study of CD8 T cells in ankylosing spondylitis. Each CDR3 protein is one row after TCRdb ran MiXCR on the 5' RACE reads. Among about 160,000 distinct CDR3 sequences listed, roughly 44% were seen once. The sequenced sample was synovial fluid, either unsorted or a sorted T cell fraction (not recorded which). The origin of the receptors is a male donor with ankylosing spondylitis. CDR3s include the opening cysteine and the closing phenylalanine or tryptophan. D genes are given only for firm matches. Size values are once, few and many counts, or a class for expanded clones, and some rows have none.

clone_size: NA; j_call: TRBJ2-1; d_call: TRBD1; v_call: TRBV5-1; cdr3_aa: CASSLNRGLSYNEQFF; cdr3_nt: TGCGCCAGCAGCTTAAACAGGGGGCTCTCCTACAATGAGCAGTTCTTC
clone_size: NA; j_call: TRBJ2-7; d_call: NA; v_call: TRBV6-5; cdr3_aa: CASSYRDWSYEQYF; cdr3_nt: TGTGCCAGCAGTTACCGGGACTGGTCCTACGAGCAGTACTTC
clone_size: few; j_call: TRBJ2-5; d_call: TRBD2; v_call: TRBV29-1; cdr3_aa: CSVESGAGETQYF; cdr3_nt: TGCAGCGTAGAAAGCGGGGCTGGGGAGACCCAGTACTTC
clone_size: NA; j_call: TRBJ2-5; d_call: TRBD1; v_call: TRBV7-9; cdr3_aa: CASSHTTGWWQETQYF; cdr3_nt: TGTGCCAGCAGCCACACGACAGGGTGGTGGCAAGAGACCCAGTACTTC
clone_size: NA; j_call: TRBJ2-7; d_call: NA; v_call: TRBV20-1; cdr3_aa: CSARDDTDYEQYF; cdr3_nt: TGCAGTGCTAGAGATGATACAGACTACGAGCAGTACTTC
clone_size: few; j_call: TRBJ2-3; d_call: NA; v_call: TRBV5-6; cdr3_aa: CASSPTFTAGALTDTQYF; cdr3_nt: TGTGCCAGCAGCCCGACGTTCACGGCGGGGGCCCTCACAGATACGCAGTATTTT
clone_size: NA; j_call: TRBJ2-2; d_call: NA; v_call: TRBV27; cdr3_aa: CASSLSDTPNTGELFF; cdr3_nt: TGTGCCAGCAGTTTATCTGACACGCCGAACACCGGGGAGCTGTTTTTT
clone_size: few; j_call: TRBJ2-7; d_call: NA; v_call: TRBV7-9; cdr3_aa: CASSPAGPIYEQYF; cdr3_nt: TGTGCCAGCAGCCCCGCAGGGCCTATCTACGAGCAGTACTTC
clone_size: few; j_call: TRBJ1-5; d_call: NA; v_call: TRBV7-2; cdr3_aa: CASSFSGGLNQPQHF; cdr3_nt: TGTGCCAGCAGCTTTTCAGGCGGGCTCAATCAGCCCCAGCATTTT
clone_size: NA; j_call: TRBJ2-1; d_call: TRBD2; v_call: TRBV6-1; cdr3_aa: CASRVITGTSGDEQFF; cdr3_nt: TGTGCCAGCAGGGTGATCACCGGGACTAGCGGGGATGAGCAGTTCTTC
clone_size: NA; j_call: TRBJ1-1; d_call: NA; v_call: TRBV7-9; cdr3_aa: CASSFYRERVTEAFF; cdr3_nt: TGTGCCAGCAGCTTTTACAGGGAAAGGGTCACTGAAGCTTTCTTT
clone_size: many; j_call: TRBJ2-2; d_call: TRBD1; v_call: TRBV9; cdr3_aa: CASSPDRGWTGELFF; cdr3_nt: TGTGCCAGCAGCCCAGACAGGGGTTGGACCGGGGAGCTGTTTTTT
clone_size: NA; j_call: TRBJ2-7; d_call: NA; v_call: TRBV20-1; cdr3_aa: CSAQKEYEQYF; cdr3_nt: TGCAGTGCCCAGAAAGAATACGAGCAGTACTTC
clone_size: NA; j_call: TRBJ2-3; d_call: TRBD1; v_call: TRBV28; cdr3_aa: CASSSYRGWADTQYF; cdr3_nt: TGTGCCAGCAGTTCCTACAGGGGTTGGGCAGATACGCAGTATTTT
clone_size: NA; j_call: TRBJ1-5; d_call: NA; v_call: TRBV7-3; cdr3_aa: CASSPPQHF; cdr3_nt: TGTGCCAGCAGCCCGCCCCAGCATTTT
clone_size: NA; j_call: TRBJ2-1; d_call: NA; v_call: TRBV20-1; cdr3_aa: CSASGADAFSYNEQFF; cdr3_nt: TGCAGTGCTAGCGGGGCTGACGCGTTCTCCTACAATGAGCAGTTCTTC
clone_size: few; j_call: TRBJ2-7; d_call: TRBD2; v_call: TRBV4-2; cdr3_aa: CASSQTSGRPSYEQYF; cdr3_nt: TGTGCCAGCAGCCAAACTAGCGGGAGACCATCCTACGAGCAGTACTTC
clone_size: NA; j_call: TRBJ2-5; d_call: TRBD1; v_call: TRBV18; cdr3_aa: CATSPPPGQGGLETQYF; cdr3_nt: TGTGCCACCTCACCACCTCCGGGACAGGGCGGTTTAGAGACCCAGTACTTC
clone_size: NA; j_call: TRBJ2-6; d_call: TRBD1; v_call: TRBV7-8; cdr3_aa: CASSTLIRDSFFSGANVLTF; cdr3_nt: TGTGCCAGCAGCACCCTAATCCGGGACAGCTTTTTCTCTGGGGCCAACGTCCTGACTTTC
clone_size: NA; j_call: TRBJ1-2; d_call: TRBD1; v_call: TRBV10-3; cdr3_aa: CATTTGWRLGYTF; cdr3_nt: TGTGCCACTACGACAGGGTGGAGACTTGGCTACACCTTC
clone_size: few; j_call: TRBJ2-1; d_call: NA; v_call: TRBV5-1; cdr3_aa: CASSLTYSNEQFF; cdr3_nt: TGCGCCAGCAGCTTAACCTATTCCAATGAGCAGTTCTTC
clone_size: NA; j_call: TRBJ2-7; d_call: NA; v_call: TRBV10-3; cdr3_aa: CAISERQVEGTEQYF; cdr3_nt: TGTGCCATCAGTGAACGACAGGTCGAAGGTACCGAGCAGTACTTC
clone_size: NA; j_call: TRBJ2-3; d_call: TRBD2; v_call: TRBV9; cdr3_aa: CASSVGPLQIAGATDTQYF; cdr3_nt: TGTGCCAGCAGCGTAGGTCCCCTCCAAATAGCGGGGGCCACAGATACGCAGTATTTT
clone_size: few; j_call: TRBJ2-5; d_call: NA; v_call: TRBV12-3/TRBV12-4; cdr3_aa: CASSLIGGDRIQETQYF; cdr3_nt: TGTGCCAGCAGTTTAATTGGGGGCGACAGGATCCAAGAGACCCAGTACTTC
clone_size: NA; j_call: TRBJ1-1; d_call: NA; v_call: TRBV29-1; cdr3_aa: CSVGRNTEAFF; cdr3_nt: TGCAGCGTTGGCCGGAACACTGAAGCTTTCTTT
clone_size: NA; j_call: TRBJ2-7; d_call: NA; v_call: TRBV7-8; cdr3_aa: CASSYEDGSYEQYF; cdr3_nt: TGTGCCAGCAGCTACGAGGACGGCTCCTACGAGCAGTACTTC
clone_size: few; j_call: TRBJ1-2; d_call: TRBD1; v_call: TRBV27; cdr3_aa: CASSFDRGPKEGYTF; cdr3_nt: TGTGCCAGCAGTTTCGACAGGGGGCCCAAAGAAGGCTACACCTTC
clone_size: few; j_call: TRBJ2-7; d_call: NA; v_call: TRBV7-3; cdr3_aa: CASSLAGTSPYEQYF; cdr3_nt: TGTGCCAGCAGCTTGGCCGGGACCTCTCCCTACGAGCAGTACTTC
clone_size: NA; j_call: TRBJ2-1; d_call: TRBD1; v_call: TRBV6-5; cdr3_aa: CASSYGQGSNEQFF; cdr3_nt: TGTGCCAGCAGTTACGGACAGGGTTCCAATGAGCAGTTCTTC
clone_size: NA; j_call: TRBJ2-1; d_call: NA; v_call: TRBV18; cdr3_aa: CASSVQDFRGEQFF; cdr3_nt: TGTGCCAGCTCGGTACAGGATTTTCGAGGCGAGCAGTTCTTC
clone_size: NA; j_call: TRBJ1-5; d_call: NA; v_call: TRBV7-8; cdr3_aa: CASTPHVSNQPQHF; cdr3_nt: TGTGCCAGCACCCCGCATGTGAGCAATCAGCCCCAGCATTTT
clone_size: many; j_call: TRBJ1-2; d_call: NA; v_call: TRBV4-2; cdr3_aa: CASSQDLGNYGYTF; cdr3_nt: TGTGCCAGCAGCCAAGATCTGGGAAACTATGGCTACACCTTC
clone_size: NA; j_call: TRBJ2-1; d_call: NA; v_call: TRBV7-7; cdr3_aa: CASSFSFGNEQFF; cdr3_nt: TGTGCCAGCAGCTTCTCTTTCGGCAATGAGCAGTTCTTC
clone_size: NA; j_call: TRBJ2-7; d_call: NA; v_call: TRBV29-1; cdr3_aa: CSVERDGTYEQYF; cdr3_nt: TGCAGCGTTGAACGGGACGGCACATACGAGCAGTACTTC
clone_size: many; j_call: TRBJ2-4; d_call: TRBD1; v_call: TRBV6-2/TRBV6-3; cdr3_aa: CASSRTGKNIQYF; cdr3_nt: TGTGCCAGCAGCCGGACAGGGAAAAACATTCAGTACTTC
clone_size: few; j_call: TRBJ2-1; d_call: NA; v_call: TRBV6-4; cdr3_aa: CASSPSGNNEQFF; cdr3_nt: TGTGCCAGCAGTCCTTCGGGGAACAATGAGCAGTTCTTC
clone_size: NA; j_call: TRBJ2-1; d_call: NA; v_call: TRBV30; cdr3_aa: CAWSGGLYNEQFF; cdr3_nt: TGTGCCTGGAGCGGGGGGCTTTACAATGAGCAGTTCTTC
clone_size: NA; j_call: TRBJ2-1; d_call: TRBD2; v_call: TRBV11-2; cdr3_aa: CASSLDLAGGPVGQFF; cdr3_nt: TGTGCCAGCAGCTTAGATTTGGCGGGAGGGCCGGTAGGGCAGTTCTTC
clone_size: NA; j_call: TRBJ1-5; d_call: NA; v_call: TRBV18; cdr3_aa: CASSPIYSNQPQHF; cdr3_nt: TGTGCCAGCTCACCCATATATAGCAATCAGCCCCAGCATTTT
clone_size: NA; j_call: TRBJ2-7; d_call: TRBD1; v_call: TRBV7-6; cdr3_aa: CASSLRDRRYEQYF; cdr3_nt: TGTGCCAGCAGCCTACGGGACAGACGCTACGAGCAGTACTTC
clone_size: NA; j_call: TRBJ2-2; d_call: NA; v_call: TRBV2; cdr3_aa: CASFRTGFTNTGELFF; cdr3_nt: TGTGCCAGCTTCCGTACAGGGTTCACGAACACCGGGGAGCTGTTTTTT
clone_size: NA; j_call: TRBJ2-5; d_call: TRBD2; v_call: TRBV5-1; cdr3_aa: CASSGLAGDQETQYF; cdr3_nt: TGCGCCAGCAGCGGACTAGCGGGGGACCAAGAGACCCAGTACTTC
clone_size: NA; j_call: TRBJ1-2; d_call: NA; v_call: TRBV7-3; cdr3_aa: CASSLWPTDRSNYGYTF; cdr3_nt: TGTGCCAGCAGCTTATGGCCAACGGACAGATCTAACTATGGCTACACCTTC
clone_size: NA; j_call: TRBJ2-1; d_call: TRBD2; v_call: TRBV5-6; cdr3_aa: CASSASSGLLSYNEQFF; cdr3_nt: TGTGCCAGCAGCGCCTCTAGCGGCTTGCTCTCCTACAATGAGCAGTTCTTC
clone_size: NA; j_call: TRBJ1-1; d_call: NA; v_call: TRBV18; cdr3_aa: CASSPQWSPNTEAFF; cdr3_nt: TGTGCCAGCTCACCTCAATGGAGCCCCAACACTGAAGCTTTCTTT
clone_size: once; j_call: TRBJ1-5; d_call: NA; v_call: TRBV6-2/TRBV6-3; cdr3_aa: CATTRFRWLVMNF; cdr3_nt: TGTGCCACCACCCGTTTTCGCTGGTTAGTAATGAATTTT
clone_size: NA; j_call: TRBJ1-2; d_call: NA; v_call: TRBV6-5; cdr3_aa: CASSYSTQLYGYTF; cdr3_nt: TGTGCCAGCAGTTACTCGACACAGCTCTATGGCTACACCTTC
clone_size: few; j_call: TRBJ1-1; d_call: NA; v_call: TRBV12-3/TRBV12-4; cdr3_aa: CASRSPRENTEAFF; cdr3_nt: TGTGCCAGCAGATCCCCTAGGGAAAACACTGAAGCTTTCTTT
clone_size: NA; j_call: TRBJ2-1; d_call: NA; v_call: TRBV7-3; cdr3_aa: CASSLRGQSLQFF; cdr3_nt: TGTGCCAGCAGCTTAAGGGGCCAGAGTCTGCAGTTCTTC
clone_size: few; j_call: TRBJ1-1; d_call: TRBD1; v_call: TRBV4-1; cdr3_aa: CASSQARGRTEAFF; cdr3_nt: TGCGCCAGCAGCCAAGCGAGGGGGCGGACTGAAGCTTTCTTT
clone_size: NA; j_call: TRBJ2-2; d_call: NA; v_call: TRBV12-3/TRBV12-4; cdr3_aa: CASSLLADWGTGELFF; cdr3_nt: TGTGCCAGCAGTTTGCTGGCGGACTGGGGCACCGGGGAGCTGTTTTTT